The present T cell receptor beta chain was sequenced within a study of blood T cell repertoires in COVID-19. Assay: immunoSEQ multiplex PCR; the TCRdb copy retains only in-frame clones and omits some. In the table there are tens of thousands of clones, approximately 86% of which are singletons. CDR3 length: 16 amino acids. The sequence derives from a human donor in a cohort sampled during active COVID-19. Sequencing used peripheral blood. V usage is TRBV21-1 and J usage is TRBJ1-5. TRBV21-1 is tagged as a pseudogene. This CDR3 reads CASSTREGGSNQPQHF. CDR3 nucleotide sequence: TGTGCCAGCAGCACCCGGGAGGGGGGAAGCAATCAGCCCCAGCATTTT.